This is a list of T cell receptor beta chains from one sample in a study of radiation and T cells in renal cell carcinoma. The data were produced by immunoSEQ multiplex PCR, yet TCRdb's version contains in-frame clones alone and is incomplete. The repertoire has roughly 160,000 clones, 88% of them found once; the top ten carry about 11%. This specimen consisted of blood, obtained from a patient whose treatment included radiotherapy and nephrectomy. The source of these receptors is a woman in her 50s with renal cell carcinoma. Both conserved end residues are part of each CDR3. A D gene is named only where the DNA matches it firmly. Not every row has a clone size; where given, it reads once, few, many or a size class.

clone_size,d_call,v_call,cdr3_length,j_call,cdr3_nt,cdr3_aa
-,TRBD1,TRBV18,14,TRBJ1-2,TGTGCCAGCTCACCTTCCTTTGGACAGGGGCCCCTCACCTTC,CASSPSFGQGPLTF
-,TRBD1,TRBV5-1,14,TRBJ2-5,TGCGCCAGCAGCCCGGGACAGATCCAAGAGACCCAGTACTTC,CASSPGQIQETQYF
-,TRBD1,TRBV9,16,TRBJ1-5,TGTGCCAGCAGCGTAGGGACAGGGAGCAACAATCAGCCCCAGCATTTT,CASSVGTGSNNQPQHF
-,-,TRBV9,15,TRBJ2-3,TGTGCCAGCAGCGTAGGTGCGCAATCCTGGGATACGCAGTATTTT,CASSVGAQSWDTQYF
once,TRBD2,TRBV7-2,14,TRBJ2-1,TGTGCCAGCAAGCTAGCGGGGCCCTACAATGAGCAGTTCTTC,CASKLAGPYNEQFF
-,TRBD2,TRBV5-1,16,TRBJ2-1,TGCGCCAGCAACTTGGTCCCAGCGGGGGGTACCAATGAGCAGTTCTTC,CASNLVPAGGTNEQFF
-,-,TRBV18,14,TRBJ2-2,TGTGCCAGCTCACCGCCTCTAGAGACCGGGGAGCTGTTTTTT,CASSPPLETGELFF
-,-,TRBV7-2,14,TRBJ1-1,TGTGCCAGCAGCTTATTACAGGGTGGGACTGAAGCTTTCTTT,CASSLLQGGTEAFF
-,-,TRBV11-2,15,TRBJ1-2,TGTGCCAGCAGCTTGCCGGGACGGATTTCTTATGGCTACACCTTC,CASSLPGRISYGYTF
-,-,TRBV6-5,15,TRBJ1-3,TGTGCCAGCAGTTACTCGGGTGACTCTGGAAACACCATATATTTT,CASSYSGDSGNTIYF
-,-,TRBV7-9,15,TRBJ2-5,TGTGCCAGCAGCTCGGGGTTCTCTCTTTTGGAGACCCAGTACTTC,CASSSGFSLLETQYF
-,TRBD1,TRBV2,13,TRBJ1-1,TGTGCCAGCAGGGGACAGGGGGGCACTGAAGCTTTCTTT,CASRGQGGTEAFF
-,-,TRBV4-3,15,TRBJ1-1,TGCGCCAGCAGCCAAGGCGGGGCCCCGAACACTGAAGCTTTCTTT,CASSQGGAPNTEAFF
-,-,TRBV19,15,TRBJ2-7,TGTGCCAGTAGTATTCCGGGGGCCAGCTCCTACGAGCAGTACTTC,CASSIPGASSYEQYF
few,-,TRBV15,15,TRBJ2-5,TGTGCCACCAGCACCAGGGACCGCGGCTTCGAGACCCAGTACTTC,CATSTRDRGFETQYF
-,-,TRBV19,16,TRBJ2-7,TGTGCCAGTAGCCGGACAGCTCCGGACGTCCCCTACGAGCAGTACTTC,CASSRTAPDVPYEQYF
-,-,TRBV18,13,TRBJ1-2,TGTGCCAGCTCGCAGGGGCCCGACTATGGCTACACCTTC,CASSQGPDYGYTF
-,-,TRBV15,14,TRBJ1-2,TGTGCCACCAGCAGAGGACGCAGCGTCTATGGCTACACCTTC,CATSRGRSVYGYTF
-,-,TRBV4-3,13,TRBJ1-1,TGCGCCAGCAGCCAAGGCAGGGACACTGAAGCTTTCTTT,CASSQGRDTEAFF
-,-,TRBV5-6,17,TRBJ1-2,TGTGCCAACTCGTTAGGATCTGCGGTGCAACTTAACTATGGCTACACCTTC,CANSLGSAVQLNYGYTF
-,-,TRBV7-2,16,TRBJ2-2,TGTGCCAGCAGCTTAGGGACACGGGAGAGATCCGGGGAGCTGTTTTTT,CASSLGTRERSGELFF
large,TRBD2,TRBV27,14,TRBJ2-7,TGTGCCAGCAGTTCTCTAGCGGGCCCCTACGAGCAGTACTTC,CASSSLAGPYEQYF
-,-,TRBV10-1,15,TRBJ2-4,TGCGCCAGCAGTGAGGGGGCTGGGCTCGGGAACATTCAGTACTTC,CASSEGAGLGNIQYF
-,TRBD2,TRBV15,16,TRBJ2-1,TGTGCCACCAGCAGAGATCGGCTAGCGGGGGGGAATGAGCAGTTCTTC,CATSRDRLAGGNEQFF
-,-,TRBV4-2,17,TRBJ2-5,TGTGCCAGCAGCCAGGGACAAGGGGTGGGTTCGGGAGAGACCCAGTACTTC,CASSQGQGVGSGETQYF
-,TRBD1,TRBV30,13,TRBJ1-3,TGTGCCTCTTCGACAGGGTCAGGAAACACCATATATTTT,CASSTGSGNTIYF
-,-,TRBV7-8,16,TRBJ1-1,TGTGCCAGCAGCTTAAACATCCCCAAGGCGAACACTGAAGCTTTCTTT,CASSLNIPKANTEAFF
-,TRBD1,TRBV6-5,13,TRBJ1-1,TGTGCCAGCAGCGGACAGGGCACACAACGGGCTTTCTTT,CASSGQGTQRAFF
-,TRBD1,TRBV9,13,TRBJ1-1,TGTGCCAGCAGCGTAGTAGAGGGGGCCAGAGCTTTCTTT,CASSVVEGARAFF
-,TRBD2,TRBV19,15,TRBJ2-7,TGTGCCAGTAGTATATCCCTAGCGGGGGGCTACGAGCAGTACTTC,CASSISLAGGYEQYF
-,-,TRBV7-9,15,TRBJ2-1,TGTGCCAGCAGCTTAGCTGGGGCAATCACAGGTGAGCAGTTCTTC,CASSLAGAITGEQFF
-,TRBD1,TRBV11-1,15,TRBJ1-1,TGTGCCAGCAGCTATGGACAGGGGGCTTGGACTGAAGCTTTCTTT,CASSYGQGAWTEAFF
-,-,TRBV6-6,15,TRBJ2-5,TGTGCCAGCAGTTGGACCCCGGAGGACGGAGAGACCCAGTACTTC,CASSWTPEDGETQYF
-,-,TRBV9,13,TRBJ1-1,TGTGCCAGCAGCGGAGATATGAACACTGAAGCTTTCTTT,CASSGDMNTEAFF
-,-,TRBV30,13,TRBJ2-5,TGTGCCCGGAGTAGAGGGTTCCGGGAGACCCAGTACTTC,CARSRGFRETQYF
-,TRBD1,TRBV5-1,14,TRBJ1-4,TGCGCCAGCAGCTCCCAGGGGGGGGATGAAAAACTGTTTTTT,CASSSQGGDEKLFF
-,-,TRBV30,17,TRBJ2-6,TGTGCCTGGAGGAAAGAGGGTTCATCGGCTGGGGCCAACGTCCTGACTTTC,CAWRKEGSSAGANVLTF
-,-,TRBV5-1,14,TRBJ1-5,TGCGCCAGCAGCTTGGTCGGGGGCAATCAGCCCCAGCATTTT,CASSLVGGNQPQHF
-,TRBD2,TRBV5-1,15,TRBJ2-7,TGCGCCAGCAGCTGGGGACTAGCGGGGACCTACGAGCAGTACTTC,CASSWGLAGTYEQYF
-,-,TRBV2,13,TRBJ1-2,TGTGCCAGCAATTCACAGGGTTTCTATGGCTACACCTTC,CASNSQGFYGYTF
once,TRBD1,TRBV7-9,18,TRBJ1-2,TGTGCCAGCAGCCCGGGGACAGGGGCGCGGTACACTAACTATGGCTACACCTTC,CASSPGTGARYTNYGYTF
once,-,TRBV5-1,15,TRBJ1-2,TGCGCCAGCAGCCCTCGGACGGGGGGGCCCGGGGGCTACACCTTC,CASSPRTGGPGGYTF
-,TRBD1,TRBV9,15,TRBJ2-1,TGTGCCAGCAGCGGACGGGGACAGCCTTTCAATGAGCAGTTCTTC,CASSGRGQPFNEQFF
-,-,TRBV6-4,13,TRBJ2-3,TGTGCCAGCAGTGACGCACACACAGATACGCAGTATTTT,CASSDAHTDTQYF
-,-,TRBV4-2,18,TRBJ1-5,TGTGCCAGCAGCCAAGTTCGGAGAGGGGAGGGCTTTGGTCAGCCCCAGCATTTT,CASSQVRRGEGFGQPQHF
-,TRBD1,TRBV9,19,TRBJ2-5,TGTGCCAGCAGCGTACAGGGGACAGGGTATTTCGGGGTCCCAGAGACCCAGTACTTC,CASSVQGTGYFGVPETQYF
-,-,TRBV10-3,16,TRBJ2-1,TGTGCCATCAGTGGGGACCAGGGGCTAACAGTAGATGAGCAGTTCTTC,CAISGDQGLTVDEQFF